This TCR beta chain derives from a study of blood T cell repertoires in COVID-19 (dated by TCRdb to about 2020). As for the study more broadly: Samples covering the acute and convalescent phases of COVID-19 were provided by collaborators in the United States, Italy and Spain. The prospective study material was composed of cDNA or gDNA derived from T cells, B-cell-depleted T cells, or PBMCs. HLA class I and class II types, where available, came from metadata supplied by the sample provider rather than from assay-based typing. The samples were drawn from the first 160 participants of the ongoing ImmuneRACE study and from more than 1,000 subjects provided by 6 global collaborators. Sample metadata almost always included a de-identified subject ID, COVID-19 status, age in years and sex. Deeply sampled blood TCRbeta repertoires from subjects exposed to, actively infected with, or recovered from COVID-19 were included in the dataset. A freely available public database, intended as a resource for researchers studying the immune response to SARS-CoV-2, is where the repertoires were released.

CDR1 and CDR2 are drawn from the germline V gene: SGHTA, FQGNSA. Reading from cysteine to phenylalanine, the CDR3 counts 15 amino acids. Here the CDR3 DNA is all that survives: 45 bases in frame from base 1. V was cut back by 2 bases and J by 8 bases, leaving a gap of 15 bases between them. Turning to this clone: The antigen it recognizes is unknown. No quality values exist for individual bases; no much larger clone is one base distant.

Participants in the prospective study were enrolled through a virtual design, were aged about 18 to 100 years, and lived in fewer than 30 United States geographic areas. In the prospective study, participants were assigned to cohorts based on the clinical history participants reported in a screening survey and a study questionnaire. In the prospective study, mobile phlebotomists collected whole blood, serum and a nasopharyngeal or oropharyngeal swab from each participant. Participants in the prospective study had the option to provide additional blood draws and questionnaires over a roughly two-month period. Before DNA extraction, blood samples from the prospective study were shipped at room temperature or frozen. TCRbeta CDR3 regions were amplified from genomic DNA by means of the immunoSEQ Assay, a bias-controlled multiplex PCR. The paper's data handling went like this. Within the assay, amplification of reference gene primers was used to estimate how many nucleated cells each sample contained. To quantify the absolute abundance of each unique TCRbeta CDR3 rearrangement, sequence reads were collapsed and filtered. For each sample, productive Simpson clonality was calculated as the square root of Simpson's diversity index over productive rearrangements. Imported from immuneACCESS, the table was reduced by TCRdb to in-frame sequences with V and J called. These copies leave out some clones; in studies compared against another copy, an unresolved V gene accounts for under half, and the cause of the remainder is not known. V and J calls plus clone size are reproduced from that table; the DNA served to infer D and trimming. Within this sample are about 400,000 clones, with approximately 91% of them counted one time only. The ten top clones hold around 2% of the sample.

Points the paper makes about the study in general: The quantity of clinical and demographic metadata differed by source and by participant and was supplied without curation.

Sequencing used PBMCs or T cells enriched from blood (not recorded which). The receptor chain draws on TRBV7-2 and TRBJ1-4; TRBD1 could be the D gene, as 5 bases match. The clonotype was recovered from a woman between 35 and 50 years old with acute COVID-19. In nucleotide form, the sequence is TGTGCCAGCAGCTTATCGATCAGCGACAGCGAAAAACTGTTTTTT. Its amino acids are CASSLSISDSEKLFF.